The T cell receptor beta chain under discussion was sequenced for a study of T cell responses to AZD1222 COVID-19 vaccine. General study points: Unmutated variant regions are reportedly targeted by nearly half of spike-specific TCRs.

The germline CDR1 and CDR2 sequences are SGHRS and YFSETQ. V gave up 5 bases and J gave up 1 base, with 16 bases separating them. The CDR3 loop spans 17 amino acids. Sequencing was performed with immunoSEQ multiplex PCR; in TCRdb, only in-frame clones are kept and a portion is missing. The sample records 120,000 to 150,000 clones, about 90% being singletons. Concerning this clone: Its antigen is currently unknown.

This clonotype was obtained from an adult in good health. The sequences come from peripheral blood, collected on day 0 of MenACWY control vaccination. The chain links TRBV5-1 to TRBJ2-6, with D possibly being TRBD1 (5 bases). The chain's CDR3 is CASSFTGGASGANVLTF. The CDR3 bases are TGCGCCAGCAGTTTTACGGGTGGGGCGTCTGGGGCCAACGTCCTGACTTTC.